This TCR beta chain was documented in a study of PD-1 blockade in mismatch repair-deficient tumors. The CDR3 has 15 residues. Generated by immunoSEQ multiplex PCR, the TCRdb table keeps only in-frame clones and is missing some. Of around 18,000 clones listed, about 80% are singletons. TCR sequencing covered a few patients who responded to pembrolizumab. The sample in question was PBMCs, obtained 22 weeks after starting pembrolizumab. The sequence was obtained from an adult with mismatch repair-deficient cancer. The genes are TRBV7-5 and TRBJ1-5; the D call in the table, TRBD1, was not verified against the DNA. TRBV7-5 is a listed pseudogene. The CDR3 here is CVRSLAKAGFQPQHF. In DNA form, the CDR3 reads TGTGTCAGAAGCTTAGCCAAGGCAGGGTTTCAGCCCCAGCATTTT.